Here is one T cell receptor (beta chain) with its context. The blood RNA (from unsorted whole blood) was obtained, and germline DNA was also extracted. These data are taken from a study of tumor-infiltrating lymphocytes in primary liver carcinoma. A primer matching the constant region was used to make TCR beta cDNA from around 550 ng of total RNA. What produced the TCR beta libraries was three nested multiplex PCR rounds using slightly modified ARM-PCR. The first two PCR rounds, nine to ten cycles each, used TRBV1-TRBV30 forward primers and a C-beta reverse primer. TCRdb used MiXCR to reprocess the multiplex PCR reads, holding one entry per CDR3 protein. The table includes over 250,000 distinct CDR3 sequences, about three fifths detected once. The CDR3 covers 18 residues. Germline CDR1 SGHVS, CDR2 FQNEAQ. After removal of 5 bases from V and 2 bases from J, the junction contained 13 bases not matched to a gene.

The chain employs TRBV7-8 and TRBJ2-3, with 10 bases lining up with TRBD1. Source material: peripheral blood. The source of this sequence is a woman aged 25 to 45 with primary liver carcinoma and hepatitis B virus infection. CDR3 sequence (DNA): TGTGCCAGCAGCCCCAGAGGTCCGGGACAGGGGCTCACAGATACGCAGTATTTT. As protein: CASSPRGPGQGLTDTQYF.